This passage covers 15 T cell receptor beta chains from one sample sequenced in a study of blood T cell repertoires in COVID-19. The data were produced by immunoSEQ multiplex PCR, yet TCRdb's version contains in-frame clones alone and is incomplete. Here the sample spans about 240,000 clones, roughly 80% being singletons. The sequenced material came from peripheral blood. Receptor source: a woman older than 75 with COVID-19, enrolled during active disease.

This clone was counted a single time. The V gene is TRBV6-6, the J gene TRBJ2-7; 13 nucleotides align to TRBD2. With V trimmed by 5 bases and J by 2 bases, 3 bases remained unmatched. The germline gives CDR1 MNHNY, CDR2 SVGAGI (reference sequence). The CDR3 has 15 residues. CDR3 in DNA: TGTGCCAGCAGTCGACTAGCGGGAGGAGCCTACGAGCAGTACTTC. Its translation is CASSRLAGGAYEQYF.

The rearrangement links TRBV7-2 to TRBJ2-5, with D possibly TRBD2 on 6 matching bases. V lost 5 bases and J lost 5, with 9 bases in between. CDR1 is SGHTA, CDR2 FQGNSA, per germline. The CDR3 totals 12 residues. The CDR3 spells CASSAAGETQYF. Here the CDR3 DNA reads TGTGCCAGCAGCGCGGCGGGGGAGACCCAGTACTTC.

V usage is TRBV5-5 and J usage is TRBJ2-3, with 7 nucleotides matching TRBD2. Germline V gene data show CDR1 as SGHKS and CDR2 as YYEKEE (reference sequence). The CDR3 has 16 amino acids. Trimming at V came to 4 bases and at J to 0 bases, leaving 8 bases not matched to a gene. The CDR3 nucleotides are TGTGCCAGCAGCCACGTGTTAGCGGGTAGCACAGATACGCAGTATTTT. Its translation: CASSHVLAGSTDTQYF.

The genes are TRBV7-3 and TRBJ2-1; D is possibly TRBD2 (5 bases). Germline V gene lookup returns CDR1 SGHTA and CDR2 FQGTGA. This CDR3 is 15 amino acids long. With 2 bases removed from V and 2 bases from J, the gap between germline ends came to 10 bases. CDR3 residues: CASSLAGSTYNEQFF. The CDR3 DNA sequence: TGTGCCAGCAGCTTAGCGGGTTCCACCTACAATGAGCAGTTCTTC.

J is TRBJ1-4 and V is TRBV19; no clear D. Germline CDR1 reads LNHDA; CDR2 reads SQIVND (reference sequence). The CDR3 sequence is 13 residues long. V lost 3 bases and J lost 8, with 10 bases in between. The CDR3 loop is CASSMGRLEKLFF. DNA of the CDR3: TGTGCCAGTAGTATGGGCAGGCTCGAAAAACTGTTTTTT.

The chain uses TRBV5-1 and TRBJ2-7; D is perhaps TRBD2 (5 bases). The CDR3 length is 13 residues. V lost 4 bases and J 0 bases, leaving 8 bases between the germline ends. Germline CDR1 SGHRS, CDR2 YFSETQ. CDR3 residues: CASSGGPSYEQYF. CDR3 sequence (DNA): TGCGCCAGCAGCGGCGGGCCCTCCTACGAGCAGTACTTC. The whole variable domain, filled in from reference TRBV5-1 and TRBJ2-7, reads KAGVTQTPRYLIKTRGQQVTLSCSPISGHRSVSWYQQTPGQGLQFLFEYFSETQRNKGNFPGRFSGRQFSNSRSEMNVSTLELGDSALYLCASSGGPSYEQYFGPGTRLTVT.

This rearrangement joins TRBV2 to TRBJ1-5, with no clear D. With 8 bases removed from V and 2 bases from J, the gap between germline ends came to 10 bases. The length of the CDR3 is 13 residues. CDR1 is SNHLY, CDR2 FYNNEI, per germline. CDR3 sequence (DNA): TGTGCCAGCGGTTTAAGCGGCAATCAGCCCCAGCATTTT. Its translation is CASGLSGNQPQHF.

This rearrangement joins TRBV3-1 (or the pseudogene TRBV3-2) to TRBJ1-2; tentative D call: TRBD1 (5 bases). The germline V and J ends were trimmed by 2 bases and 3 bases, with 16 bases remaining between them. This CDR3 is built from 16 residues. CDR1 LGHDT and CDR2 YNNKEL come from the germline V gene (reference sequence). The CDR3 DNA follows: TGTGCCAGCAGCCAATACCGGACAACGAGATACTATGGCTACACCTTC. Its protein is CASSQYRTTRYYGYTF.

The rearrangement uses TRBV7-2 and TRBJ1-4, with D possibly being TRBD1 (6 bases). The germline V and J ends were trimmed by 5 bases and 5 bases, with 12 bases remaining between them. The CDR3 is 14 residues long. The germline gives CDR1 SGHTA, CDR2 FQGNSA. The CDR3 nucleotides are TGTGCCAGCAGCCTACAGGGAGGGAATGAAAAACTGTTTTTT. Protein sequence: CASSLQGGNEKLFF.

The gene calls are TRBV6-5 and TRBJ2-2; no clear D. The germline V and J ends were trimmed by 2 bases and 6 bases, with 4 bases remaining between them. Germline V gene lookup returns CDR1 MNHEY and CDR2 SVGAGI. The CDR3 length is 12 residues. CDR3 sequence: CASSYRAGELFF. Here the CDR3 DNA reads TGTGCCAGCAGTTACCGAGCCGGGGAGCTGTTTTTT.

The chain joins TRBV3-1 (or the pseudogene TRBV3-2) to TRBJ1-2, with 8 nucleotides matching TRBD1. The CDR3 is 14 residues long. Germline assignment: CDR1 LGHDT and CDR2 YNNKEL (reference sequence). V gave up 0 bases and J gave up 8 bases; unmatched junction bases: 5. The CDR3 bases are TGTGCCAGCAGCCAAGAGACAGGGGCACGGGGCTACACCTTC. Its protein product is CASSQETGARGYTF.

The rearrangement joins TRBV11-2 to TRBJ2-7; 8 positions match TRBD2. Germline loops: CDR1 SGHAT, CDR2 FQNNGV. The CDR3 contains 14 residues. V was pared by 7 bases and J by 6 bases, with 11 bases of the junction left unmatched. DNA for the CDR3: TGTGCCAGCACCACGGGCGGGAGGCGGGGCGAGCAGTACTTC. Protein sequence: CASTTGGRRGEQYF.

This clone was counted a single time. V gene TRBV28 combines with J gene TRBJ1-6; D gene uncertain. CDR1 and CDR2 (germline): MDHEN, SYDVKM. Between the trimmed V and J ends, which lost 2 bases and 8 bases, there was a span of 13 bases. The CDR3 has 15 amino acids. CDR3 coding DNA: TGTGCCAGCAGTTTACTGCAATTTCGGGATTCACCCCTCCACTTT. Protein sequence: CASSLLQFRDSPLHF.

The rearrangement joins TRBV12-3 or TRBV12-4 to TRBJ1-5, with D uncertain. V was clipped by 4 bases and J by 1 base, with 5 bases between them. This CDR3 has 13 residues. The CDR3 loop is CASSSTSNQPQHF. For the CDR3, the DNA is TGTGCCAGCAGTTCTACCAGCAATCAGCCCCAGCATTTT.

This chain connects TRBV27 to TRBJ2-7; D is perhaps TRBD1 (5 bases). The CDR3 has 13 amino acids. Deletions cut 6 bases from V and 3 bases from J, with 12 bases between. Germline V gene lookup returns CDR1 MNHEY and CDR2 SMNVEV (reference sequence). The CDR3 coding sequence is TGTGCCAGCAGCCGAATCCAGGGCTACGAGCAGTACTTC. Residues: CASSRIQGYEQYF.